Here is one T cell receptor (beta chain) with its context. The antigen is not known. This sample is drawn from a study of cytomegalovirus exposure and HLA in healthy donors. Whole-study context: Roughly 85 million unique TCRs from HLA-typed donors made up an early data release. Overall study findings and caveats: In a later analysis, HLA-associated TCR beta chains were more clonally expanded than equally common others. CMV serostatus was the sole immune exposure data available.

The germline V gene has CDR1 LNHNV and CDR2 YYDKDF (reference sequence). The CDR3 runs to 14 residues. V was clipped by 3 bases and J by 10 bases, with 16 bases between them. The PCR had 60 Vbeta and 13 Jbeta primers. Using immunoSEQ multiplex PCR, the repertoire was profiled, and TCRdb retains in-frame clones only, with some absent. The table has about 130,000 clones, over 60% seen once. Sequencing was carried out using PBMCs. The chain links TRBV15 to TRBJ2-1, with TRBD2 as a possible D gene (5 bases). This clonotype originated in a woman aged 40 to 49 in good health and CMV-seropositive. CDR3 loop: CATSSDLARREQFF. The DNA for the CDR3 is TGTGCCACCAGCAGCGACCTAGCTCGGCGAGAGCAGTTCTTC.